This T cell receptor (beta chain) derives from a study of CD8 T cells in ankylosing spondylitis. Overall study findings and caveats: Ankylosing spondylitis blood appeared to be characterized by a TCR beta motif of 8 or 9 highly homologous variants. Disease-linked clones proved CD8+ and comparatively uncommon in peripheral blood.

This clonotype was counted many times. What it binds is not known. Libraries of TCR beta came from quantitative 5'-RACE with molecular barcodes. TCRdb reprocessed the 5' RACE reads via MiXCR and lists one record per CDR3 protein. The data hold under 200,000 distinct CDR3 sequences, with 10% to 15% observed a single time. Germline CDR1 is DFQATT and CDR2 is SNEGSKA (reference sequence). J lost 1 base, V lost 0 bases, and 6 bases had no gene match. This CDR3 region has 15 residues. V gene TRBV20-1 combines with J gene TRBJ2-7; 7 bases align to TRBD1. This clonotype originated in a female donor with ankylosing spondylitis or in good health (not recorded which). The specimen sequenced was blood, either unsorted or a sorted T cell fraction (not recorded which). This CDR3 reads CSARDRRRGSYEQYF. The CDR3 bases are TGCAGTGCTAGAGATCGGCGCAGGGGGTCCTACGAGCAGTACTTC.